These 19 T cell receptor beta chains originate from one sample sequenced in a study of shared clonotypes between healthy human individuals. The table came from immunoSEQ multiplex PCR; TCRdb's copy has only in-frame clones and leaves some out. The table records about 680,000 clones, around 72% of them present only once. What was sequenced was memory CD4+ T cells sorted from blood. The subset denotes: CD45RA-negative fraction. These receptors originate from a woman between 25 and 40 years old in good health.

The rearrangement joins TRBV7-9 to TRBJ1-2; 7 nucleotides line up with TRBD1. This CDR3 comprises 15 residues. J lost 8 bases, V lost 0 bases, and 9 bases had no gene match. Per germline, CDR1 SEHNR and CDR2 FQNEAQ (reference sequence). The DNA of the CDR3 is TGTGCCAGCAGCTTAGCCTTGGGACAGCTCAGCGGCTACACCTTC. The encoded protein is CASSLALGQLSGYTF.

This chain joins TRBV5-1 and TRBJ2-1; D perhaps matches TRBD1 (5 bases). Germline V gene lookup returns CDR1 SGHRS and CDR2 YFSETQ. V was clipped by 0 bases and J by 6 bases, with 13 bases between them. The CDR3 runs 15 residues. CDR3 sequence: CASSLGGGAVNEQFF. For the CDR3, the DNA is TGCGCCAGCAGCTTGGGGGGCGGTGCGGTCAATGAGCAGTTCTTC.

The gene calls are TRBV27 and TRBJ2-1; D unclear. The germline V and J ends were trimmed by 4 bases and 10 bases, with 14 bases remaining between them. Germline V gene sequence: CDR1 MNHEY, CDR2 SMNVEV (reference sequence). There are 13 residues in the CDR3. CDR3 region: CASSSTRDREQFF. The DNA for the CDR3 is TGTGCCAGCAGTTCCACAAGGGATCGAGAGCAGTTCTTC.

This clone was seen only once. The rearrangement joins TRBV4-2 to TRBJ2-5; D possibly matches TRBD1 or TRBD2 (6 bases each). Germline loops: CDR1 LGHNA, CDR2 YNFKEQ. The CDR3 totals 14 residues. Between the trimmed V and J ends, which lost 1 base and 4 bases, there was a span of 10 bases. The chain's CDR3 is CASSQGGGLETQYF. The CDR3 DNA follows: TGTGCCAGCAGCCAAGGTGGGGGGCTAGAGACCCAGTACTTC.

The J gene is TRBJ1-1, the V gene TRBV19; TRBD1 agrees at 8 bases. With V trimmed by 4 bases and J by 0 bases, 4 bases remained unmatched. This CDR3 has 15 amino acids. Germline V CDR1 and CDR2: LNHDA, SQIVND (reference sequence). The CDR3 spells CASSRNRGLNTEAFF. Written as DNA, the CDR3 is TGTGCCAGTAGTAGAAACAGGGGGTTGAACACTGAAGCTTTCTTT.

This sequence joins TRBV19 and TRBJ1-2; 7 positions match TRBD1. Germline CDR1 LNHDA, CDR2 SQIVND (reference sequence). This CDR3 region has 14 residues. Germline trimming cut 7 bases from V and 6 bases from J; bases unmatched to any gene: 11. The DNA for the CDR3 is TGTGCCAGTATCCGAGACAGGGCCGGAGATGGCTACACCTTC. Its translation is CASIRDRAGDGYTF.

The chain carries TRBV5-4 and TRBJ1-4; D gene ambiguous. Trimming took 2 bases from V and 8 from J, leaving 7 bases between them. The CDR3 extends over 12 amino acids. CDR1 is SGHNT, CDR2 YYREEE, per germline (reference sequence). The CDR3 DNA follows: TGTGCCAGCAGCTTCGCTGACGAAAAACTGTTTTTT. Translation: CASSFADEKLFF. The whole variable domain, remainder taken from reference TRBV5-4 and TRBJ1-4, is ETGVTQSPTHLIKTRGQQVTLRCSSQSGHNTVSWYQQALGQGPQFIFQYYREEENGRGNFPPRFSGLQFPNYSSELNVNALELDDSALYLCASSFADEKLFFGSGTQLSVL.

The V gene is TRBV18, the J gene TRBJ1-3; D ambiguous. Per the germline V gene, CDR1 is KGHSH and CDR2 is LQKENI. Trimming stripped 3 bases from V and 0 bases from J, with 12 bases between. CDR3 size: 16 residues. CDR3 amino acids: CASSPEAVPSGNTIYF. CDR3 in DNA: TGTGCCAGCTCACCGGAGGCAGTCCCCTCTGGAAACACCATATATTTT.

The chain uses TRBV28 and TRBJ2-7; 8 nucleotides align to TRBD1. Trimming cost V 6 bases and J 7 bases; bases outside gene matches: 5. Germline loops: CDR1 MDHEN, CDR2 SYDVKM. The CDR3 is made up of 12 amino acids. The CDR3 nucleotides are TGTGCCAGCAGCCTCAGGGGGCGGGAGCAGTACTTC. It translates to CASSLRGREQYF.

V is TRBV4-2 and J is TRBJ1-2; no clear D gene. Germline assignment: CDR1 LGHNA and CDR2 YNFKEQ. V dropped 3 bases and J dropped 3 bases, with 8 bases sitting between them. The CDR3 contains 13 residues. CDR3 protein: CASSHEKYYGYTF. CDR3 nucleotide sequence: TGTGCCAGCAGCCACGAGAAGTACTATGGCTACACCTTC.

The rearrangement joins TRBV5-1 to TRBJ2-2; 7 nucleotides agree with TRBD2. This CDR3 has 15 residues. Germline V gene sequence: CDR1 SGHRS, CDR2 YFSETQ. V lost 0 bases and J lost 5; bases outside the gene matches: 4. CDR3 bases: TGCGCCAGCAGCTTGGAGCCGGGAGGAACCGGGGAGCTGTTTTTT. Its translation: CASSLEPGGTGELFF. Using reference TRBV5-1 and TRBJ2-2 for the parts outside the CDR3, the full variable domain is KAGVTQTPRYLIKTRGQQVTLSCSPISGHRSVSWYQQTPGQGLQFLFEYFSETQRNKGNFPGRFSGRQFSNSRSEMNVSTLELGDSALYLCASSLEPGGTGELFFGEGSRLTVL.

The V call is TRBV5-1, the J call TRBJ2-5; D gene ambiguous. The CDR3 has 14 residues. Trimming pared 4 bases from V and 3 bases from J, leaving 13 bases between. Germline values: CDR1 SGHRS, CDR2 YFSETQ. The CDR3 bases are TGCGCCAGCAGCCAAAACCGGGCAAAAGAGACCCAGTACTTC. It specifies CASSQNRAKETQYF.

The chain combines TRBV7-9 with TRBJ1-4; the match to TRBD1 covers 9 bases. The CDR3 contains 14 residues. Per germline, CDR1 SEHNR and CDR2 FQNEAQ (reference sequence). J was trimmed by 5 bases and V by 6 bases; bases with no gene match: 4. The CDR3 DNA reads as TGTGCCAGCAGATCCGGGACAGGGAATGAAAAACTGTTTTTT. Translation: CASRSGTGNEKLFF. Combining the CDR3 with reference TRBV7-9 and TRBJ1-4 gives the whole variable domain DTGVSQNPRHKITKRGQNVTFRCDPISEHNRLYWYRQTLGQGPEFLTYFQNEAQLEKSRLLSDRFSAERPKGSFSTLEIQRTEQGDSAMYLCASRSGTGNEKLFFGSGTQLSVL.

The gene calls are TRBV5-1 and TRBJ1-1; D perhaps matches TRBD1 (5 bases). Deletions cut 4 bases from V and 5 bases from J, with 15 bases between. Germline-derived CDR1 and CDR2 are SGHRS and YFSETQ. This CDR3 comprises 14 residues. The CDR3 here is CASSPMAGSTEAFF. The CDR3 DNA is TGCGCCAGCAGCCCAATGGCAGGGTCGACTGAAGCTTTCTTT.

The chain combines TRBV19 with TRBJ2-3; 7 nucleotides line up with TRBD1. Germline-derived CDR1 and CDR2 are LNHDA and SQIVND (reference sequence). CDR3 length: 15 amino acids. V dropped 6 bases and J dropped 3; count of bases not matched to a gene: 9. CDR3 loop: CASSFDRDETDTQYF. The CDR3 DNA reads TGTGCCAGTAGCTTCGACAGGGATGAGACAGATACGCAGTATTTT.

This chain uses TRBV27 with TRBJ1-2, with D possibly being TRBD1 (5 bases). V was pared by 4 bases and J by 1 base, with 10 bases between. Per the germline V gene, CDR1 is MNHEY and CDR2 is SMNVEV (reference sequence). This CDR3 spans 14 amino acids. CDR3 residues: CASSWAGSNYGYTF. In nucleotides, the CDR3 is TGTGCCAGCAGTTGGGCAGGGAGTAACTATGGCTACACCTTC.

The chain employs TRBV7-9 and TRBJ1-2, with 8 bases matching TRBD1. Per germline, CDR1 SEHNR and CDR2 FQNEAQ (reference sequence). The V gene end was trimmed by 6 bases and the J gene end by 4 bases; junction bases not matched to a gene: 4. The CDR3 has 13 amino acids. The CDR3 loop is CASRPGQAYGYTF. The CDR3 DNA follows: TGTGCCAGCAGACCGGGACAGGCCTATGGCTACACCTTC.

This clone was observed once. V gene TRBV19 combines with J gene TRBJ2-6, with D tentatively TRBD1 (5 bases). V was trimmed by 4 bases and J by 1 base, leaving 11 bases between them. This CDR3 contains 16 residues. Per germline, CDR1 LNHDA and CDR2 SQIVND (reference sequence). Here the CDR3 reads CASSTPTGSGANVLTF. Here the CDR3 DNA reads TGTGCCAGTAGTACCCCTACAGGATCTGGGGCCAACGTCCTGACTTTC.

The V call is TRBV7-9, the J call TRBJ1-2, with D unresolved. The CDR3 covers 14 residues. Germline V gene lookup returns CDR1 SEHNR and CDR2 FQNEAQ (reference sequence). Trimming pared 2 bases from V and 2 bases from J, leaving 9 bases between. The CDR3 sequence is CASSLSRENYGYTF. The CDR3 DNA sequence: TGTGCCAGCAGCTTAAGTAGGGAAAACTATGGCTACACCTTC.